Given below is one T cell receptor (beta chain) in context. This clonotype was observed a handful of times. No cognate antigen has been identified for it. Base quality data are lacking; no much larger clone is found one base away. These data come from a study of T-cell memory formation after mild COVID-19 (dated by TCRdb to about 2021). Study-wide context: Most TCR sequence clusters were specific to one of the two donors. T-cell clones expanding and contracting after mild COVID-19 in two donors were tracked by longitudinal TCRalpha and TCRbeta repertoire sequencing. The cohort comprised two young, previously healthy adult volunteers, one female and one male. Broad study findings and their caveats: Only a couple of mild cases were covered by the study, and larger cohorts that include severe cases with pre-infection samples were considered necessary. Contracting CD4+ clones appeared mostly in the CM and EM memory subsets, whereas CD8+ clones were enriched in EMRA. The second-wave clones that peaked on day 37 were not confirmed to be SARS-CoV-2 specific. The detection of some responding clones in pre-infection memory suggests that pre-existing cross-reactive memory T cells joined the SARS-CoV-2 response. Clones that contracted from day 15 to 85 showed balanced CD4/CD8 phenotypes, whereas a second wave of clones that expanded from day 15 to 37 leaned towards CD4+.

TCRdb lists the instrument as Illumina NovaSeq 6000. TCRalpha and TCRbeta cDNA libraries were constructed by 5'RACE with constant-segment primers, with sample barcodes and unique molecular identifiers being introduced. Trizol reagent was used to extract RNA from every sample. Amplification of the libraries took two PCR steps, and the second step added a second sample barcode plus Illumina TruSeq adapters. The libraries were sequenced on an Illumina NovaSeq using 2 x 150 bp paired-end reads. The authors processed their data as follows. The reads were demultiplexed and collapsed into UMI-guided consensus sequences using migec v1.2.7. Using mixcr v2.1.11, the UMI consensuses were aligned to TRA and TRB V and J templates and assembled into clonotypes. A clonotype was counted as expanded or contracted only when both edgeR and NoisET called the clonotype significant, with the noise models trained on biological replicates. For edgeR calls, the thresholds were a false discovery rate-adjusted p below 0.01 and a log2 fold-change of 1. As an exploratory analysis of dynamics, max-normalized trajectories of the 1000 most abundant clonotypes were examined by PCA with hierarchical clustering. Each responding clone was given a CD4 or CD8 phenotype based on the CD4+ and CD8+ repertoires, which had been sequenced separately. Clones were called with MiXCR by TCRdb after fastp trimmed the public reads at Q25, and only in-frame beta chains were retained. Rows are combined by CDR3 protein, so each entry shows the most common genes and DNA. TCRdb, rather than the study authors, made the V and J calls. Across this sample there are about 340,000 distinct CDR3 sequences, with 20% to 25% seen only once. The leading ten clones occupy approximately 22% of the sample.

Ficoll-Paque density gradient centrifugation was used to isolate PBMCs. The sequence was obtained from a man aged 18 to 29 who had mild COVID-19 (a few samples of this study predate the infection). The sample titles of this study are shuffled in the database, so cell type and time point are left out; the donor was told from shared clones. Sequenced input: PBMCs or a T cell subset sorted from them (not recorded which).

The CDR3 corresponds to CASSDLYGHHTQYF. The sequenced DNA is TGTGCCAGCAGTGACTTGTATGGTCATCATACGCAGTATTTT. The rearranged segments are TRBV6-4 and TRBJ2-3, with the D gene too uncertain to name. Counted from cysteine to phenylalanine, this CDR3 has 14 amino acids. Only the CDR3 part of the read is kept: 42 bases, read in frame from the first base. Relative to germline, V is 1 base shorter and J is 7 bases shorter, with 12 bases between their ends. CDR1 is given as MRHNA and CDR2 as SNTAGT, both from the germline V gene.